This TCR beta chain emerged from a study of T cell repertoires and HLA-DP antigens (dated by TCRdb to the late 2010s). Notes on the research overall: The study used an in vitro model of CD4+ T cell alloreactivity against allogeneic HLA-DP presented by transduced HeLa cells. Of the three donors, two were male and one was female, and their ages ranged from the 18-to-29 age band up to the 60-to-69 age band. Average DNA input was approximately 200 ng for sorted CD137+CD4+ samples, compared with 950 to 1,500 ng for pre-culture CD4+ samples. The two alloantigens modelled structurally similar versus dissimilar alloantigens, differing from self at one and around ten peptide-binding groove amino acids, respectively.

This clone has more than one count but fewer than ten. What antigen it recognizes has not been identified. Base-call qualities are not available, and no considerably larger clone is one nucleotide away. The immunoSEQ multiplex PCR, with forward primers for 54 TRBV segments and reverse primers for 13 TRBJ segments, was used to amplify TCRB CDR3 regions. For pre-culture CD4+ samples, sequencing was done at deep resolution with a target of 150,000 to 250,000 T cell genomes. Sequencing of the amplicons was done on an Illumina HiSeq System, giving 87 bp reads that spanned the CDR3. On the authors' methods: PCR and sequencing errors in the reads were corrected, and CDR3 regions were defined by aligning to IMGT reference sequences. Synthetic template pools were used to estimate counts of templates and unique rearrangements. Clonality was computed as 1 minus Pielou's evenness. Richness was estimated with the Daley-Smith estimator. Morisita's index was used to measure repertoire overlap. Clones found in cultured samples but undetected in the pre-culture repertoire of the corresponding donor were defined as low-abundance clones. The source is immuneACCESS, and TCRdb retained only in-frame sequences with V and J called. Part of the clones is not carried over; for the studies checked, unresolved V genes explain less than half of this, and the remainder is unexplained. V, J and clone size derive from that table, while D and trimming were established from the DNA sequence. The sample table lists about 89,000 clones, roughly 86% of them with a count of one. The ten largest clones take up about 1.7% of the sample.

Untouched CD4+ T cells were isolated from Ficoll-separated PBMC through negative selection with magnetic beads, and an average purity of around 98% was reached. Untouched CD4+ T cells were isolated from Ficoll-separated PBMC with magnetic beads, reaching 95% to 98% purity with negligible CD8+ contamination. Donors were a few healthy blood donors whose buffy coats supplied peripheral blood mononuclear cells. All three donors were CMV seronegative. Genomic DNA was extracted with the DNeasy Blood & Tissue Kit. TCRB sequencing was performed on genomic DNA from sorted CD137+CD4+ cells and pre-culture CD4+ baseline samples from each subject. A distance of 26 bases separates the germline ends of V and J, which lose 5 bases and 6 bases respectively. From a lookup of the germline V gene, CDR1 and CDR2 are SGHVS and FQNEAQ. The CDR3 numbers 19 residues from cysteine through phenylalanine. Only the CDR3 region is kept as DNA, spanning 57 bases read in frame from base 1.

What the research found in general, with its limitations: The study was limited by having just a few donors, by relying on a non-physiological HeLa antigen-presenting system, and by using total CD4+ cells as responders. Separate analysis of naive and memory CD4+ repertoires was not performed. Clones undetected before culture had an average cumulative frequency of around 35% against one allele and about 46% against the other. Similar clonality (roughly 0.38) was observed for sorted CD137+ cells against both alloantigens, and this clonality was much higher than that observed in pre-culture samples (approximately 0.043).

The chain is encoded by TRBV7-8 joined to TRBJ1-6, with a tentative D gene TRBD1 over 6 matching bases. Sequencing used CD4+ T cells from PBMCs. The clonotype was recovered from a man between 50 and 59 years old in good health and CMV-seronegative. The CDR3 has the sequence CASSPRQGPTTLANSPLHF. The DNA reads TGTGCCAGCAGCCCTCGTCAGGGGCCCACAACCCTGGCTAATTCACCCCTCCACTTT.